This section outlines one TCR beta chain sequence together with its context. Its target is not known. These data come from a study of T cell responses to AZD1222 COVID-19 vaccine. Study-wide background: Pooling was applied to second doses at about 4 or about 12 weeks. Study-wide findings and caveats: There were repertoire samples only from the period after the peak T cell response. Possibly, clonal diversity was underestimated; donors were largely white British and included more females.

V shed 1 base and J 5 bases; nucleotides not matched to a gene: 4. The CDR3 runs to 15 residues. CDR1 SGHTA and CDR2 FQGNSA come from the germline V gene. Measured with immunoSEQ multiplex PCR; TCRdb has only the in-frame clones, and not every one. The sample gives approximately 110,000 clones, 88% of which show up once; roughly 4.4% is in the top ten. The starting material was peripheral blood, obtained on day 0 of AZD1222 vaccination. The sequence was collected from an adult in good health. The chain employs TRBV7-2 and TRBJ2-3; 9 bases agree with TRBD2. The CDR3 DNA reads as TGTGCCAGCAGCTTAGTAGCGGGGGCGGGAGATACGCAGTATTTT. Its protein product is CASSLVAGAGDTQYF.